This TCR beta chain stems from a study of spatial heterogeneity in lung cancer. On this clonotype itself: The antigen remains unidentified.

General study findings and limits: Tumors with more nonsynonymous mutations had more expanded intratumoral alpha and beta TCRs. In tumor T cells, estimated coverage reached around 7% for alpha chains and around 13% for beta chains.

Noted time point: sample taken at primary tumor resection. Researchers sequenced whole RNA taken from tumor, nontumor lung or frozen PBMC without sorting. Every molecule of TCR cDNA had its own unique molecular identifier. TCRdb re-called the 5' RACE reads through MiXCR, storing one row per CDR3 protein. Here the sample spans about 5,200 distinct CDR3 sequences, less than 15% being singletons. The V end lost 6 bases, the J end lost 0 bases, and 6 bases lay between the germline ends. The length of the CDR3 is 13 residues. Per the germline V gene, CDR1 is MNHEY and CDR2 is SVGEGT. This clonotype originated in a male donor with early-stage non-small cell lung cancer. Specimen: lung tumor tissue, collected at surgery. This chain links TRBV6-2 or TRBV6-3 with TRBJ1-5; D is ambiguous. For the CDR3, the DNA is TGTGCCAGCAGGGATGGTAGCAATCAGCCCCAGCATTTT. Translated: CASRDGSNQPQHF.